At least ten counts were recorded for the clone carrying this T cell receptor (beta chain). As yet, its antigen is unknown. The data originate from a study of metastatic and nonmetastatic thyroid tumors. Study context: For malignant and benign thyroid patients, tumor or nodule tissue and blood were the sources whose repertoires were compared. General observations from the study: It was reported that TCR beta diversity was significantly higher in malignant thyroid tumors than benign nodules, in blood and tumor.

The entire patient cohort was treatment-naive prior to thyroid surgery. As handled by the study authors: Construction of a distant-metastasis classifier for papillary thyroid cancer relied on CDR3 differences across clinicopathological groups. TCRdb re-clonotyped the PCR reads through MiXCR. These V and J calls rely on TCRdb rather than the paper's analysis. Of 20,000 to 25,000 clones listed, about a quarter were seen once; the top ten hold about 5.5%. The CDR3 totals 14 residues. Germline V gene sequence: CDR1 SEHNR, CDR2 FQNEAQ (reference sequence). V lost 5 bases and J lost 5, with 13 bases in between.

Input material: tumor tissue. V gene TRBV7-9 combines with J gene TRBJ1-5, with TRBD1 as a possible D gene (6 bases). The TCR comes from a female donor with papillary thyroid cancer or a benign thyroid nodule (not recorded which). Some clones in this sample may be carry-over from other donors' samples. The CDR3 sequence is CASSTGGPDQPQHF. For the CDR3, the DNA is TGTGCCAGCAGCACGGGGGGGCCCGATCAGCCCCAGCATTTT.